This entry is about one T cell receptor (beta chain). Its specificity is unknown. The record originates from a study of response to subunit inactivated influenza vaccine. TCRdb passed the RT-PCR reads through MiXCR, listing each CDR3 protein once. Counted here are about 520,000 distinct CDR3 sequences, roughly 23% occurring once; the ten biggest clones make up approximately 2%. Study-level points and caveats: Every seasonal influenza vaccination brings in few new T cells, the authors suggested.

The receptor was derived from a man in his fifties who received an inactivated influenza vaccine. The specimen comprised CD4+ T cells sorted from PBMCs, sampled around 5 days after vaccination.

The CDR3 DNA sequence: TGTGCCAGCAGCCAAGGGCTAGTCGCCTACAATGAGCAGTTCTTC. The encoded protein is CASSQGLVAYNEQFF. The rearrangement links TRBV11-2 to TRBJ2-1; D gene uncertain. Germline loops: CDR1 SGHAT, CDR2 FQNNGV. V gave up 5 bases and J gave up 2 bases, with 13 bases separating them. The CDR3 is 15 amino acids.